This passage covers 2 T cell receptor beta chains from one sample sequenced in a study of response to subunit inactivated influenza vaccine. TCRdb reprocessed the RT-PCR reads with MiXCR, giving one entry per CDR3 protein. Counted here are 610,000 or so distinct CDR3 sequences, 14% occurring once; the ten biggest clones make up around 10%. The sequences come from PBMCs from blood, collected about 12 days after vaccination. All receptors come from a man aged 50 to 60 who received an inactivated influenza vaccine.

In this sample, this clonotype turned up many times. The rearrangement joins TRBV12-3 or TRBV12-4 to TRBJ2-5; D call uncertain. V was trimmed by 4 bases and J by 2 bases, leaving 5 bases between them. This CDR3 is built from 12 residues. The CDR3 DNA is TGTGCCAGCAGTTCCCTACAAGAGACCCAGTACTTC. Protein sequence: CASSSLQETQYF.

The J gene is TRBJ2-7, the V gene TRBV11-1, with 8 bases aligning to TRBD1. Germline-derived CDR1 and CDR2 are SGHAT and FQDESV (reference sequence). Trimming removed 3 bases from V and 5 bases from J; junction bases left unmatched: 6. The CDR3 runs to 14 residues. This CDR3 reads CASSFFQGANEQYF. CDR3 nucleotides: TGTGCCAGCAGCTTTTTTCAGGGGGCCAACGAGCAGTACTTC. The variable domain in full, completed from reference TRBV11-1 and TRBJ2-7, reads EAEVAQSPRYKITEKSQAVAFWCDPISGHATLYWYRQILGQGPELLVQFQDESVVDDSQLPKDRFSAERLKGVDSTLKIQPAELGDSAMYLCASSFFQGANEQYFGPGTRLTVT.